The entry below describes one T cell receptor (beta chain). The sample is drawn from a study of blood T cell repertoires in COVID-19. At the level of the study: COVID-19 samples collected from the United States, Italy and Spain covered acute and convalescent phases.

As handled by the study authors: Scientists estimated how many nucleated cells there were by amplifying reference gene primers. TCRdb's table, derived via immunoSEQ multiplex PCR, lists solely in-frame clones and lacks some. That table gives V, J and clone size, and the DNA gave D and trimming. The top ten hold under 1.5% of the sample, which has about 220,000 clones, approximately 83% seen once. J gave up 4 bases and V 4 bases, and 6 bases lay outside the gene matches. Germline assignment: CDR1 MNHEY and CDR2 SVGAGI. The CDR3 is 15 amino acids. Researchers sorted participants into cohorts using their self-reported clinical history.

This chain joins TRBV6-5 and TRBJ1-4, with 7 bases matching TRBD1. This TCR was recovered from a woman between 35 and 50 years old with acute COVID-19. The specimen sequenced was PBMCs or T cells enriched from blood (not recorded which). The CDR3 here is CASSSQGQLNEKLFF. The CDR3 nucleotides are TGTGCCAGCAGTTCCCAGGGACAGCTTAATGAAAAACTGTTTTTT.